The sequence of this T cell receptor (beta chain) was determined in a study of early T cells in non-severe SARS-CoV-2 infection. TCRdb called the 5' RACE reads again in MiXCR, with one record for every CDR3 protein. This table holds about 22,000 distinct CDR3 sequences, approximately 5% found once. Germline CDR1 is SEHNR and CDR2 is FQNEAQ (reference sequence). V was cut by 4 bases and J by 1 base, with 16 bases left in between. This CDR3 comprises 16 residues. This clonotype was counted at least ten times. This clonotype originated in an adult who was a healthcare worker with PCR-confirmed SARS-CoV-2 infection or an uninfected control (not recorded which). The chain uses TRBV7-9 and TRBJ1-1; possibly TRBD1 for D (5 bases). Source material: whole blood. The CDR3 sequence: CASSSGHTIRNTEAFF. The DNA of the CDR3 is TGTGCCAGCAGCTCAGGACACACAATCAGGAACACTGAAGCTTTCTTT.